This T cell receptor beta chain was sequenced in a study of shared clonotypes between healthy human individuals. The wider study: CD4 naive and CD4 memory each took three plates per donor, while CD8 naive took two and CD8 memory one.

Trimming shortened V by 2 bases and J by 7 bases, and 12 bases separated the two germline ends. Germline CDR1 SGHRS, CDR2 YFSETQ. The CDR3 contains 14 residues. The genomic DNA of each subset was split evenly across several immunoSEQ plates. Data came from immunoSEQ multiplex PCR; TCRdb stores just in-frame clones and leaves some out. The repertoire holds 950,000 to 1,300,000 clones, with about 76% as singletons. The TCR was taken from a man in his late teens or twenties in good health. The sample was memory CD4+ T cells sorted from blood. The subset is: CD45RA-negative fraction. V usage is TRBV5-1 and J usage is TRBJ1-4; D not certain. The CDR3 nucleotides are TGCGCCAGCAGCTTCGACGCGGCTACTGAAAAACTGTTTTTT. As protein: CASSFDAATEKLFF.